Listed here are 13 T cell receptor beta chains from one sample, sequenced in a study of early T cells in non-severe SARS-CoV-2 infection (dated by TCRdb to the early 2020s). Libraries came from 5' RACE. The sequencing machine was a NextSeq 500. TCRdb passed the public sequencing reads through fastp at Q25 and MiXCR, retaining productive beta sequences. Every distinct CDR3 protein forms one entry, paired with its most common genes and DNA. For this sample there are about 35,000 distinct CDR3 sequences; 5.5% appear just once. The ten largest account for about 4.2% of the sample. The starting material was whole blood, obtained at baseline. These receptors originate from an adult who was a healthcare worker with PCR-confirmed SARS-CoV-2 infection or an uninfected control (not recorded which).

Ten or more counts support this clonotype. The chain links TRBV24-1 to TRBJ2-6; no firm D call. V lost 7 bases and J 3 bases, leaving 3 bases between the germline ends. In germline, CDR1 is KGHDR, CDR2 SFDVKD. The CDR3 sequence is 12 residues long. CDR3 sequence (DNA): TGTGCCACCAGAAATGGGGCCAACGTCCTGACTTTC. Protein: CATRNGANVLTF.

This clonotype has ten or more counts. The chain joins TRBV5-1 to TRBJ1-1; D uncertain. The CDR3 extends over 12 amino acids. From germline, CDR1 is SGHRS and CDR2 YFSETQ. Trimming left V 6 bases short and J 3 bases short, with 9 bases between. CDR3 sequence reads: CASNHPDTEAFF. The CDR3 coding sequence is TGCGCCAGCAACCATCCGGACACTGAAGCTTTCTTT.

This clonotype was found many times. The CDR3 bases are TGTGCCAGCAGCAGGAGAAGCGGGAGGGCCTGGGACGAGCAGTACTTC. Translated: CASSRRSGRAWDEQYF. This rearrangement joins TRBV5-4 to TRBJ2-7, with 10 bases lining up with TRBD2. V shed 4 bases and J 5 bases; nucleotides not matched to a gene: 12. CDR3 size: 16 residues. Germline V gene sequence: CDR1 SGHNT, CDR2 YYREEE (reference sequence). The entire variable domain, with the rest obtained from reference TRBV5-4 and TRBJ2-7, is as follows: ETGVTQSPTHLIKTRGQQVTLRCSSQSGHNTVSWYQQALGQGPQFIFQYYREEENGRGNFPPRFSGLQFPNYSSELNVNALELDDSALYLCASSRRSGRAWDEQYFGPGTRLTVT.

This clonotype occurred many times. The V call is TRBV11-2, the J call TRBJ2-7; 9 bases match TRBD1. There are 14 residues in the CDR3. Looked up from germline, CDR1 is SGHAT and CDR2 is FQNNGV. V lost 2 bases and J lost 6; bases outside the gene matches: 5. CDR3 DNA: TGTGCCAGCAGCTTAACACAGGGGGCATCCGAGCAGTACTTC. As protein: CASSLTQGASEQYF.

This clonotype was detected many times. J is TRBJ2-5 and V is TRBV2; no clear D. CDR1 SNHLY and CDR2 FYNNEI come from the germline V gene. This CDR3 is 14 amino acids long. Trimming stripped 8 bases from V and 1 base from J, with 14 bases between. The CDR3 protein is CASLRRSGQETQYF. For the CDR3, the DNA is TGTGCCAGCCTCCGTAGGAGTGGCCAAGAGACCCAGTACTTC. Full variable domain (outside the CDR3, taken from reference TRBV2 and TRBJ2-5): EPEVTQTPSHQVTQMGQEVILRCVPISNHLYFYWYRQILGQKVEFLVSFYNNEISEKSEIFDDQFSVERPDGSNFTLKIRSTKLEDSAMYFCASLRRSGQETQYFGPGTRLLVL.

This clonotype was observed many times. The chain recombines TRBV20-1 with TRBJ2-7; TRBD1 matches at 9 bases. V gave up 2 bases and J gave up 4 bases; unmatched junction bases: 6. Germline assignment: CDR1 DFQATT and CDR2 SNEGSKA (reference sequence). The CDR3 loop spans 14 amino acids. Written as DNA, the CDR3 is TGCAGTGCTAGAAACCGGGACAGGGTATACGAGCAGTACTTC. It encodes CSARNRDRVYEQYF.

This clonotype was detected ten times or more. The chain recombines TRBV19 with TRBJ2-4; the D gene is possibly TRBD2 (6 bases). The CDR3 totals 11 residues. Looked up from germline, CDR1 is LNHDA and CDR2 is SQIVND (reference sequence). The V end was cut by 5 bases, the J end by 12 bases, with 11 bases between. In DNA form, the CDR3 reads TGTGCCAGTAGTGGCGGGGCTAATCAGTACTTC. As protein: CASSGGANQYF.

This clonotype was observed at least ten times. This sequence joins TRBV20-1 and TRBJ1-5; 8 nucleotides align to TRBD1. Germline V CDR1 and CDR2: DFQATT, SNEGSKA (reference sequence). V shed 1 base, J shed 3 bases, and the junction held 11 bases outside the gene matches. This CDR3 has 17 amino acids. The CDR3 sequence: CSARVFGTGFNNQPQHF. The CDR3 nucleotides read TGCAGTGCTAGAGTATTCGGGACAGGCTTTAACAATCAGCCCCAGCATTTT.

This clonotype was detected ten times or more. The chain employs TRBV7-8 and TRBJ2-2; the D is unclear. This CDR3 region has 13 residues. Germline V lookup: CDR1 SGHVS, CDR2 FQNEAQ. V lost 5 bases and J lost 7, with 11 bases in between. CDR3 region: CASSENRGGELFF. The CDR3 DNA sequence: TGTGCCAGCAGCGAAAACAGAGGCGGGGAGCTGTTTTTT.

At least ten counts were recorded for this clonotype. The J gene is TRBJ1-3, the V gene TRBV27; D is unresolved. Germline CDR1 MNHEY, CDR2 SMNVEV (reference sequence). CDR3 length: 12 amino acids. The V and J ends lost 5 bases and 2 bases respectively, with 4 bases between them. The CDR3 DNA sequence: TGTGCCAGCAGTGAACCTGGAAACACCATATATTTT. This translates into CASSEPGNTIYF.

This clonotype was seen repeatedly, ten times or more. CDR3 coding DNA: TGCAGCGTTAAGACCGGGACAGGGGGCTATGGCTACACCTTC. This encodes CSVKTGTGGYGYTF. This chain links TRBV29-1 with TRBJ1-2; TRBD1 matches 11 bases. Germline V gives CDR1 SQVTM, CDR2 ANQGSEA. The CDR3 consists of 14 residues. Trimming took 5 bases from V and 4 from J; bases not matched to a gene: 6.

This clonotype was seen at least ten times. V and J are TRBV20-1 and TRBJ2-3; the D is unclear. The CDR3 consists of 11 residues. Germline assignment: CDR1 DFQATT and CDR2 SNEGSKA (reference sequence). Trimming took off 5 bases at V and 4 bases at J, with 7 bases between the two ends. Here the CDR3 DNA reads TGCAGTGCTCCCTTCCCAGATACGCAGTATTTT. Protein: CSAPFPDTQYF.

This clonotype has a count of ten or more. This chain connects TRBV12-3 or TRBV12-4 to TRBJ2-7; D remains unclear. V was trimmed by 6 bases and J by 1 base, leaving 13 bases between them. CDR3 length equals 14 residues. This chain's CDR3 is CASSTRVGSYEQYF. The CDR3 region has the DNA TGTGCCAGCAGCACCCGCGTCGGATCCTACGAGCAGTACTTC.